The sequence of this TCR beta chain was determined in a study of human T cells and chemical hapten exposure (dated by TCRdb to 2020 to 2023). Describing the broader study: For sensitization, 2% DPC in acetone was applied to a 2 cm by 2 cm area of upper inner arm skin. Patients additionally received weekly therapeutic DPC doses to the scalp throughout the roughly 24-week study period. Patch testing was performed on the upper back with Finn chambers containing 0.01% DPC, and the patch tests were scored after 6 days according to International Contact Dermatitis Research Group standards. The patient cohort, mostly female, included alopecia areata with under or over 50% scalp involvement, alopecia totalis and alopecia universalis. The libraries were sequenced as a pool, and the TCR yield per sample differed mostly because of small variations in library volumes within the pool. In alopecia patients, the study followed how the peripheral blood TCR repertoire changed in vivo over primary and secondary sensitization to diphenylcyclopropenone (DPC), a hapten. Patient blood was sampled pre-sensitization (week 0) and at 2, 6 and about 24 weeks after DPC sensitization. For TCR sequencing, blood came from some 31 alopecia patients at anywhere from one to four time points (pre-sensitization, 2, 6 and 24 weeks). On the study overall, not on this receptor specifically: All patients had alopecia, a presumed autoimmune disease, so their immune response might differ from that of healthy individuals. No change with DPC sensitization was found in the number of TCRs above 1 in 1000 frequency, and no evidence of global repertoire structure alterations was found. After repeated subsampling, the strength of the expansion versus patch-test correlation and the threshold at which it became significant changed. Significantly more large CDR3 similarity clusters were formed by expanded TCRs than by pre-sensitization or healthy control sets, consistent with antigen-driven responses. Patch test score correlated positively with the number of PT1 expanded TCRs, reaching significance at thresholds 8, 16 and 32 but not at 4.

Preparation of the library involved RACE. Sequencing instrument: NextSeq 500. Library preparation attached unique molecular identifiers to individual cDNA molecules for quantitative, reproducible TCR counting. For every blood RNA sample, sequencing covered both the TCR alpha and TCR beta chains. Per the original workflow: The median number of TCRs per sample was 85,000 to 100,000, ranging from about 23,224 to 700,000. The Decombinator software suite was used to annotate the V, J and CDR3 of the TCR reads. For the PS versus PT1 abundance plots, all samples were subsampled to the same number of TCRs (28,000). Expanded TCRs were defined as absent before sensitization and observed at least eight times at the 2-week time point. TCRdb handled the public reads itself, with Q25 trimming in fastp and clone calling in MiXCR, and kept productive beta chains. Rows with a matching CDR3 protein are joined into one entry that keeps the most common DNA and genes. What appears here as the V and J calls and clone size reflects TCRdb's work, not the paper's. The table for this sample lists about 140,000 distinct CDR3 sequences; 12% of them were counted only once. Less than 1.5% of the sample comes from the top ten.

This clonotype was counted a few times. Its binding antigen is unknown. Within one base of it there is no much larger clone, and no base qualities were kept. Taken with the paper, the label for time point translates to: patch test 2, 6 weeks after DPC sensitization. In light of the paper, this sample's treatment or condition label describes: therapeutic diphenylcyclopropenone sensitization with weekly scalp DPC. At each patch-test visit, blood was drawn before the patch test was applied. Eligible patients were aged 18 to 70, diagnosed with alopecia, deemed suitable for DPC therapy, and excluded if pregnant. Total RNA was extracted from unfractionated whole blood collected in Tempus Blood RNA tubes. The CDR3 measures 13 amino acids from cysteine to phenylalanine. The sequence is cut down to CDR3 DNA, 39 bases in frame from base 1. CDR1 SEHNR and CDR2 FQNEAQ are derived from the germline V gene (reference sequence). V and J are trimmed by 4 bases and 10 bases, and the gene matches miss 6 bases of the junction.

Specimen: whole blood, collected in connection with sensitization to the hapten diphenylcyclopropenone (DPC). The V and J segments used are TRBV7-9 and TRBJ1-1; 10 of the junction bases match TRBD1. This receptor was identified in a woman aged 45-60 years with alopecia areata. Some clones in this sample may be carry-over from other donors' samples. The DNA reads TGTGCCAGCAGCTCCACCGGGACAGGGGTAGCTTTCTTT. It translates as CASSSTGTGVAFF. With the rest looked up from the reference TRBV7-9 and TRBJ1-1 genes rather than sequenced, the full variable domain is DTGVSQNPRHKITKRGQNVTFRCDPISEHNRLYWYRQTLGQGPEFLTYFQNEAQLEKSRLLSDRFSAERPKGSFSTLEIQRTEQGDSAMYLCASSSTGTGVAFFGQGTRLTVV.